This TCR beta chain was sequenced in a study of early T cells in non-severe SARS-CoV-2 infection. On the study more broadly: Unpaired chains resulted from sequencing bulk RNA of unsorted whole blood.

Tagging with unique molecular identifiers was applied to individual cDNA molecules. From the 5' RACE reads, TCRdb called clonotypes with MiXCR, one entry per CDR3 protein. The table lists more than 60,000 distinct CDR3 sequences, roughly 8.7% of them singletons. Regarding this clonotype: Its antigen is as yet unknown.

Study results and limitations: VDJdb matching, biased toward anti-spike CD8 responses, missed private and CD4 specificities.

Between the trimmed V and J ends, which lost 2 bases and 3 bases, there was a span of 7 bases. Germline V gene lookup returns CDR1 SEHNR and CDR2 FQNEAQ (reference sequence). This CDR3 is built from 13 residues. This receptor was identified in an adult who was a healthcare worker with PCR-confirmed SARS-CoV-2 infection or an uninfected control (not recorded which). The V gene is TRBV7-9, the J gene TRBJ2-5; D gene unclear. Sample: whole blood. The CDR3 DNA follows: TGTGCCAGCAGCTTAATAGATAAAGAGACCCAGTACTTC. Its protein product is CASSLIDKETQYF. Variable domain in full (rest from reference TRBV7-9 and TRBJ2-5): DTGVSQNPRHKITKRGQNVTFRCDPISEHNRLYWYRQTLGQGPEFLTYFQNEAQLEKSRLLSDRFSAERPKGSFSTLEIQRTEQGDSAMYLCASSLIDKETQYFGPGTRLLVL.